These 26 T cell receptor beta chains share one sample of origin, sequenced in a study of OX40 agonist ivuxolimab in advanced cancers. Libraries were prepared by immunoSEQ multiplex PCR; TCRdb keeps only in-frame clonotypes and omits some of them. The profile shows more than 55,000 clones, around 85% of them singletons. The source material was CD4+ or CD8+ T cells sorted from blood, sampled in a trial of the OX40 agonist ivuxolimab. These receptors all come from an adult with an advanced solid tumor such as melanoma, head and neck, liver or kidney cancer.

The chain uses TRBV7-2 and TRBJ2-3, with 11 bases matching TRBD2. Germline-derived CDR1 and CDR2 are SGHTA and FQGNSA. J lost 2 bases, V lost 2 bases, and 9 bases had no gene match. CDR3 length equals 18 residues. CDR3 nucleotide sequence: TGTGCCAGCAGCTTATGGCTAGCGGGAGGATACCTCACAGATACGCAGTATTTT. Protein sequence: CASSLWLAGGYLTDTQYF.

The CDR3: CASSLQGAGTEAFF. The CDR3 nucleotides read TGTGCCAGCAGCTTGCAGGGGGCGGGCACTGAAGCTTTCTTT. The V gene is TRBV5-5, the J gene TRBJ1-1, with 8 bases lining up with TRBD1. J was trimmed by 4 bases and V by 1 base; bases with no gene match: 3. Germline V gives CDR1 SGHKS, CDR2 YYEKEE (reference sequence). The CDR3 runs 14 residues.

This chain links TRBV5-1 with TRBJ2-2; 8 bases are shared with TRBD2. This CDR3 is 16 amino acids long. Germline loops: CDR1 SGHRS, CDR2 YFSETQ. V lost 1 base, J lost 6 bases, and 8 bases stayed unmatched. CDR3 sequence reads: CASSLPKSGGPGELFF. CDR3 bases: TGCGCCAGCAGCTTGCCCAAGAGCGGGGGCCCCGGGGAGCTGTTTTTT.

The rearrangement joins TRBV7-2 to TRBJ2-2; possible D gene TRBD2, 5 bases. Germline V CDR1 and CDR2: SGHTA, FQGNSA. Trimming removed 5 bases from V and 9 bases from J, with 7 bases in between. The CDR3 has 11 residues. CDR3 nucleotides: TGTGCCAGCAGCCCGGGGAGGGAGCTGTTTTTT. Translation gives CASSPGRELFF.

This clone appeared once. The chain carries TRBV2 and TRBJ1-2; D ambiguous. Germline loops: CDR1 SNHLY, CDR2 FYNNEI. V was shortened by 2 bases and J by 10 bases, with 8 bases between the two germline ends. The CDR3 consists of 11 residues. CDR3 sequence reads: CASSEILVYTF. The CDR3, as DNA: TGTGCCAGCAGTGAAATCCTCGTCTACACCTTC.

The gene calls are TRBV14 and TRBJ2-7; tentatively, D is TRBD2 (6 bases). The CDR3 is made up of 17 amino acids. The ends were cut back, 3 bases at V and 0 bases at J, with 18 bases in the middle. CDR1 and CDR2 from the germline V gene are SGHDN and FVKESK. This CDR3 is CASSHWAAGTSSYEQYF. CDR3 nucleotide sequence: TGTGCCAGCAGCCATTGGGCCGCCGGGACTTCCTCCTACGAGCAGTACTTC.

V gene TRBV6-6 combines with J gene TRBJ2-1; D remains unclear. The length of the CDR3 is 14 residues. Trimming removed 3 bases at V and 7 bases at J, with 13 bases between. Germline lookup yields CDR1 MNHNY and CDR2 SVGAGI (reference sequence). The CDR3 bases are TGTGCCAGCAGTTATCCCCAGGAAAGGAATGAGCAGTTCTTC. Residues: CASSYPQERNEQFF.

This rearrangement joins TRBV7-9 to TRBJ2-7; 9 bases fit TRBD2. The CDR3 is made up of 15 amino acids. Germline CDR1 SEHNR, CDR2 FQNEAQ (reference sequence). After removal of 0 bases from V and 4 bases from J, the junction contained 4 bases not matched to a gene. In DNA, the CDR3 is TGTGCCAGCAGCTTAGCACCTAGCGGGACGTACGAGCAGTACTTC. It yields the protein CASSLAPSGTYEQYF.

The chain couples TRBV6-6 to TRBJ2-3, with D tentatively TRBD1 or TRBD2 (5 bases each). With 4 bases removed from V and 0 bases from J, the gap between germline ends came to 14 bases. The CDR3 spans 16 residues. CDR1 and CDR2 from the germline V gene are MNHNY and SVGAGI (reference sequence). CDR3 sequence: CASSWIGTPSTDTQYF. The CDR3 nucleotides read TGTGCCAGCAGTTGGATAGGGACGCCTAGCACAGATACGCAGTATTTT.

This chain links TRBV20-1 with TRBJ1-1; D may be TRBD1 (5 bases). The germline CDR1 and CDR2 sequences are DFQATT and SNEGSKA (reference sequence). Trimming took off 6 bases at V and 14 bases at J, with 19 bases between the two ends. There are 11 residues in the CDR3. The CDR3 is CSARGLGGSFF. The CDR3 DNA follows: TGCAGTGCCCGGGGCCTAGGTGGAAGCTTCTTT.

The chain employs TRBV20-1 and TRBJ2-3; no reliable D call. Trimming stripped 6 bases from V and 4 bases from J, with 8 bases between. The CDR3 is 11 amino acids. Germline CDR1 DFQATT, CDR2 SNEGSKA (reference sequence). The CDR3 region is CSAPLADTQYF. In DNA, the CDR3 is TGCAGTGCCCCTCTGGCAGATACGCAGTATTTT.

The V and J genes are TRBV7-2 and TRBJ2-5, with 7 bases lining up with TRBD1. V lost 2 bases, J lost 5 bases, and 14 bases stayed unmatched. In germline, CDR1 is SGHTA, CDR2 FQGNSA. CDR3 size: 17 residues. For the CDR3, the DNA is TGTGCCAGCAGCTTAAGCCGACAGGGAACCCCAATGGAGACCCAGTACTTC. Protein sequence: CASSLSRQGTPMETQYF.

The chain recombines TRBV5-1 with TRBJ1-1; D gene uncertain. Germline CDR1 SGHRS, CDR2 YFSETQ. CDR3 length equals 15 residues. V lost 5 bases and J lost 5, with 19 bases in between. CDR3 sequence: CASRGYSGWGTEAFF. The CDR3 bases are TGCGCCAGCAGGGGTTACTCCGGGTGGGGAACTGAAGCTTTCTTT.

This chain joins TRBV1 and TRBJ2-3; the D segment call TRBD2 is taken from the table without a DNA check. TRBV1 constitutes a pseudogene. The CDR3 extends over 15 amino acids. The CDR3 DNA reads TGCACCAGCTCCGGGGGAAATATTAGTTCAGATACGCAGTATTTT. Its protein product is CTSSGGNISSDTQYF.

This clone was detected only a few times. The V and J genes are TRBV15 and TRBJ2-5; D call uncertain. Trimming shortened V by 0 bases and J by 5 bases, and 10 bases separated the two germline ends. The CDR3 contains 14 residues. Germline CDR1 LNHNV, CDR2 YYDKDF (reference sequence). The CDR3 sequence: CATSRDWPTETQYF. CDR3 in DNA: TGTGCCACCAGCAGAGACTGGCCAACGGAGACCCAGTACTTC.

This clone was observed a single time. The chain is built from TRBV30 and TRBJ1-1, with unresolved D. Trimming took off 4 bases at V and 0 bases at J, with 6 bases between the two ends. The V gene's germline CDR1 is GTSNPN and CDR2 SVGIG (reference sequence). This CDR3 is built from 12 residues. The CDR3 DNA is TGTGCCTGGAAACCTATGAACACTGAAGCTTTCTTT. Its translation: CAWKPMNTEAFF.

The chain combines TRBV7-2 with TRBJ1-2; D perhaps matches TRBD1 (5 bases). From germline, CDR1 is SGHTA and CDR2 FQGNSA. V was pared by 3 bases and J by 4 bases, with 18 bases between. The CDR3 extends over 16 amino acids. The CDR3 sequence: CASSFSLGLQSYGYTF. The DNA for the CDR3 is TGTGCCAGCAGCTTCTCTCTGGGGCTACAGAGCTATGGCTACACCTTC.

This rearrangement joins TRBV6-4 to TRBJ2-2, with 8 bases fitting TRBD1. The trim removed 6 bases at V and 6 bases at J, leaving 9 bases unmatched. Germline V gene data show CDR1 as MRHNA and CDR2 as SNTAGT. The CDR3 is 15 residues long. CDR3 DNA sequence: TGTGCCAGCAGATCAGACAGGGGTGAGGCCGGGGAGCTGTTTTTT. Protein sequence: CASRSDRGEAGELFF.

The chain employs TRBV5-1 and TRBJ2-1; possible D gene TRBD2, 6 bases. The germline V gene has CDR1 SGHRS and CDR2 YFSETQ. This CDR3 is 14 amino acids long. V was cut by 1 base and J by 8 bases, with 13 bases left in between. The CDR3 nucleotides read TGCGCCAGCAGCTTGTCCCAGCCGGGAGATGAGCAGTTCTTC. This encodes CASSLSQPGDEQFF.

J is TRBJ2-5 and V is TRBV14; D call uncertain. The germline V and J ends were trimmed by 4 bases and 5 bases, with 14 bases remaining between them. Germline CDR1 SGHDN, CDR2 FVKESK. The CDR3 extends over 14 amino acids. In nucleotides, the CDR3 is TGTGCCAGCAGCCTTAGGACCGTGAAGGAGACCCAGTACTTC. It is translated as CASSLRTVKETQYF.

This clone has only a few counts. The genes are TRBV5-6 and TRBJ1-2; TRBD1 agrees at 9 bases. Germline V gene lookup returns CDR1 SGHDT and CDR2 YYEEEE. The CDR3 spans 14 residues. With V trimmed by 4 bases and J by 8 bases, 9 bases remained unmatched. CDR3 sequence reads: CASSPGQGTWGYTF. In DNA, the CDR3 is TGTGCCAGCAGCCCCGGACAGGGGACATGGGGCTACACCTTC. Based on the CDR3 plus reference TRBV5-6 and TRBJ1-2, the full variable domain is DAGVTQSPTHLIKTRGQQVTLRCSPKSGHDTVSWYQQALGQGPQFIFQYYEEEERQRGNFPDRFSGHQFPNYSSELNVNALLLGDSALYLCASSPGQGTWGYTFGSGTRLTVV.

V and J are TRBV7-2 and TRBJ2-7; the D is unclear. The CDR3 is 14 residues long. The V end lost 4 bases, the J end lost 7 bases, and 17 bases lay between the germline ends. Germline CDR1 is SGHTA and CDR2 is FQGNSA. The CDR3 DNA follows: TGTGCCAGCAGCTACAGACTGACCGCCGGGGAGCAGTACTTC. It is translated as CASSYRLTAGEQYF. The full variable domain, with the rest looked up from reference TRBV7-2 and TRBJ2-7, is GAGVSQSPSNKVTEKGKDVELRCDPISGHTALYWYRQSLGQGLEFLIYFQGNSAPDKSGLPSDRFSAERTGGSVSTLTIQRTQQEDSAVYLCASSYRLTAGEQYFGPGTRLTVT.

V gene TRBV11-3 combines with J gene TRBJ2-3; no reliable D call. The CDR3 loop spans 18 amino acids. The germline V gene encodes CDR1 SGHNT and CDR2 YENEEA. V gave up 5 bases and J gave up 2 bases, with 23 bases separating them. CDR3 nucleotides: TGTGCCAGCAGCAGCCCCGCCCACAGTGTCCTACTCACAGATACGCAGTATTTT. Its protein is CASSSPAHSVLLTDTQYF.

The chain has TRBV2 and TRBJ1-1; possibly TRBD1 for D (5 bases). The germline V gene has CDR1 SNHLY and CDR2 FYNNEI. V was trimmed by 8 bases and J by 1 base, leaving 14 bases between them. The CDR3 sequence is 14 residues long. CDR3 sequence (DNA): TGTGCCAGCGGGGCCAGGGTAGGGAACACTGAAGCTTTCTTT. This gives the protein CASGARVGNTEAFF.

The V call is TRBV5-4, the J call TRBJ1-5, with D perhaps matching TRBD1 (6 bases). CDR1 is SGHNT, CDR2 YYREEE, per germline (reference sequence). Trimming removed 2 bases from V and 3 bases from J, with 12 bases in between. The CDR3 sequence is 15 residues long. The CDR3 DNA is TGTGCCAGCAGCTTTGGGGGGCGCCTCAATCAGCCCCAGCATTTT. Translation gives CASSFGGRLNQPQHF.

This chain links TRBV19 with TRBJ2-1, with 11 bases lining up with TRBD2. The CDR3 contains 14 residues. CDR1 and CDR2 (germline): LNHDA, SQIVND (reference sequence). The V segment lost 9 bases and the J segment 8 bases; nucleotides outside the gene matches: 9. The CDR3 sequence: CASRGLAGSDEQFF. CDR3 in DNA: TGTGCCAGCAGAGGACTAGCGGGTTCGGATGAGCAGTTCTTC.